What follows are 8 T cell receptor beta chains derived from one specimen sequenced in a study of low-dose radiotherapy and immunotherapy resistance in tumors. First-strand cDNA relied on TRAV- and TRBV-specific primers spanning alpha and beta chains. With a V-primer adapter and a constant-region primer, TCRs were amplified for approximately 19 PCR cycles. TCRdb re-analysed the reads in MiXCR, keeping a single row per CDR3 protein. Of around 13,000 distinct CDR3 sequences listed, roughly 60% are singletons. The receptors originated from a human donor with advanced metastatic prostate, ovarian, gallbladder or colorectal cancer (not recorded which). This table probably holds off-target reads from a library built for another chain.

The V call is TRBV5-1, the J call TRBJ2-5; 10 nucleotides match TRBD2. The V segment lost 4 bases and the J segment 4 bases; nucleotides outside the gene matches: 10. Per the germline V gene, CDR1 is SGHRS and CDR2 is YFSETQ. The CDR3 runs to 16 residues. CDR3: CASSGALAGASETQYF. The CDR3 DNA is TGCGCCAGCAGCGGTGCTCTAGCGGGAGCGTCAGAGACCCAGTACTTC.

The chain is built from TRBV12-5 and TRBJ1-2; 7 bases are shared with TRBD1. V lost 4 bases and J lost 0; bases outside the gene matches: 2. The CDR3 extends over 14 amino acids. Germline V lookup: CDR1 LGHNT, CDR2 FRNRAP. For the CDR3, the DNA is TGTGCTAGTGGTTCAGGGGGAGCTAACTATGGCTACACCTTC. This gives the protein CASGSGGANYGYTF.

CDR3 protein: CASSLKGSYNSPLHF. In DNA form, the CDR3 reads TGTGCCAGCAGTTTAAAGGGGTCCTATAATTCACCCCTCCACTTT. The chain has TRBV28 and TRBJ1-6; the D gene is possibly TRBD1 (5 bases). Trimming stripped 2 bases from V and 1 base from J, with 6 bases between. The germline gives CDR1 MDHEN, CDR2 SYDVKM. The length of the CDR3 is 15 residues.

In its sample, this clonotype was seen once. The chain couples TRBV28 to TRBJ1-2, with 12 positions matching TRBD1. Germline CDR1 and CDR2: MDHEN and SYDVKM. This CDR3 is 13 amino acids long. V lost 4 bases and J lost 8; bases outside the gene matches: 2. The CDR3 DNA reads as TGTGCCAGCAGTTCCGGGACAGGGGGCGGCTACACCTTC. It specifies CASSSGTGGGYTF.

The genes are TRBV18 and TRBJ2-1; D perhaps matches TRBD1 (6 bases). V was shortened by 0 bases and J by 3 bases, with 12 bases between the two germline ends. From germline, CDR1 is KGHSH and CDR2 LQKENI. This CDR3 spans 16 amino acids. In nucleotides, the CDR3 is TGTGCCAGCTCACCACCGGGGGCGGTGGGCTACAATGAGCAGTTCTTC. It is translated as CASSPPGAVGYNEQFF.

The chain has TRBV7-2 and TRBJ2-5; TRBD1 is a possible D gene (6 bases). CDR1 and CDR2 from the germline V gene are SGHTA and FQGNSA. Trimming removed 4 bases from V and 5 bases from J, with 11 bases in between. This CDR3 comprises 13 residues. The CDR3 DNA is TGTGCCAGCAGCTCCCAGGGGTGGGAGACCCAGTACTTC. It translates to CASSSQGWETQYF.

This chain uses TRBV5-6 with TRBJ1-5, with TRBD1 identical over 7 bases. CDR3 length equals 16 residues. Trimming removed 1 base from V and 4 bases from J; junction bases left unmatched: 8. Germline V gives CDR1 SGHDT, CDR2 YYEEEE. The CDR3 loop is CASSLRWQGGNQPQHF. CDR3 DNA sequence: TGTGCCAGCAGCTTGAGGTGGCAGGGGGGAAATCAGCCCCAGCATTTT.

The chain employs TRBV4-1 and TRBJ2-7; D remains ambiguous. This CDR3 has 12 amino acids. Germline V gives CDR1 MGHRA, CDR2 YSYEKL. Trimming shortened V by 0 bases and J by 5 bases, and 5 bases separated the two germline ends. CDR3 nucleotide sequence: TGCGCCAGCAGCCAAGATCACAACGAGCAGTACTTC. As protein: CASSQDHNEQYF.